This entry lists 7 T cell receptor beta chains sequenced from one sample in a study of T-cell memory formation after mild COVID-19. TCRdb re-analysed the 5' RACE reads in MiXCR, keeping a single row per CDR3 protein. The repertoire holds about 350,000 distinct CDR3 sequences, with 28% as singletons. The sample taken for sequencing was PBMCs or a T cell subset sorted from them (not recorded which). These receptors originate from an adult woman who had mild COVID-19 (a few samples of this study predate the infection). Cell type and time point are not known.

The chain couples TRBV14 to TRBJ2-1; TRBD2 aligns across 12 bases. CDR1 and CDR2 (germline): SGHDN, FVKESK. The CDR3 has 19 residues. With V trimmed by 3 bases and J by 9 bases, 18 bases remained unmatched. CDR3 region: CASSQAILAGGAPGGEQFF. The DNA of the CDR3 is TGTGCCAGCAGCCAGGCAATCCTAGCGGGAGGGGCACCGGGAGGTGAGCAGTTCTTC.

The sample holds a few counts of this clonotype. The chain employs TRBV4-1 and TRBJ2-2; D might be TRBD1 (5 bases). The germline gives CDR1 MGHRA, CDR2 YSYEKL. The CDR3 is 18 residues long. The V gene lost 0 bases and the J gene lost 3 bases, with 17 bases spanning the gap. CDR3 amino acids: CASSQDSPRQGYTGELFF. CDR3 sequence (DNA): TGCGCCAGCAGCCAAGATTCCCCCCGGCAGGGCTACACCGGGGAGCTGTTTTTT.

V and J are TRBV7-6 and TRBJ2-5; D is uncertain. The CDR3 has 22 amino acids. CDR1 and CDR2 from the germline V gene are SGHVS and FNYEAQ. Trimming cost V 1 base and J 2 bases, with 32 bases left between them. CDR3 DNA sequence: TGTGCCAGCAGCTTAGGAGCCTCTTTAGTGGCTGGGCCTGGGTTCGGGCAAGAGACCCAGTACTTC. This sequence encodes CASSLGASLVAGPGFGQETQYF.

The rearrangement uses TRBV27 and TRBJ2-3; possibly TRBD1 or TRBD2 for D (6 bases each). Trimming stripped 3 bases from V and 2 bases from J, with 15 bases between. The CDR3 covers 16 residues. Germline CDR1 is MNHEY and CDR2 is SMNVEV (reference sequence). CDR3 protein: CASSLGGAGFTDTQYF. The CDR3 bases are TGTGCCAGCAGTTTGGGGGGCGCGGGGTTCACAGATACGCAGTATTTT.

The chain employs TRBV4-1 and TRBJ1-3; tentatively, D is TRBD1 (5 bases). Germline values: CDR1 MGHRA, CDR2 YSYEKL. V shed 0 bases and J shed 4 bases, with 19 bases lying between them. The CDR3 is 18 residues long. The CDR3 is CASSQDQAGVLLGNTIYF. CDR3 in DNA: TGCGCCAGCAGCCAAGATCAGGCGGGGGTCTTGCTCGGAAACACCATATATTTT.

V gene TRBV20-1 combines with J gene TRBJ1-2, with D perhaps TRBD1 (6 bases). Trimming stripped 0 bases from V and 6 bases from J, with 20 bases between. The CDR3 contains 16 residues. Germline lookup yields CDR1 DFQATT and CDR2 SNEGSKA (reference sequence). The CDR3 loop reads CSARDPNGAGDDGYTF. Written as DNA, the CDR3 is TGCAGTGCTAGAGATCCAAACGGGGCAGGGGACGATGGCTACACCTTC.

V gene TRBV5-1 combines with J gene TRBJ2-7; D remains unclear. Germline V gene lookup returns CDR1 SGHRS and CDR2 YFSETQ. Trimming took off 4 bases at V and 3 bases at J, with 8 bases between the two ends. The CDR3 extends over 12 amino acids. DNA for the CDR3: TGCGCCAGCAGCATTAACAGCTACGAGCAGTACTTC. Translated, it gives CASSINSYEQYF.